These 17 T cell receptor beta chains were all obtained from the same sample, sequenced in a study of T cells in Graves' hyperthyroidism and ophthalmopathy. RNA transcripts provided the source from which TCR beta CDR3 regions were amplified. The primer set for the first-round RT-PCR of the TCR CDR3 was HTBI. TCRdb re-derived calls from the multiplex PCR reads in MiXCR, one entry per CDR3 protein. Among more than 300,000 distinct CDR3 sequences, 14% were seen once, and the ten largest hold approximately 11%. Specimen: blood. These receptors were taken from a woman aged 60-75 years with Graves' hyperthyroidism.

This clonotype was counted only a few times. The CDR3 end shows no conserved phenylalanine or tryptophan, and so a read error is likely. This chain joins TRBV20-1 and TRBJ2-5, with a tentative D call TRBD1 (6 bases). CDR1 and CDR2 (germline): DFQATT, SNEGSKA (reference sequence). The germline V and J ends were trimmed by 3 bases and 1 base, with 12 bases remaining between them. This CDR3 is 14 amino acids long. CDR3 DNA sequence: TGCAGTGCTAGCCGCGGACAGTTCCAAGAGACCCAGTACCTC. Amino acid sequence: CSASRGQFQETQYL.

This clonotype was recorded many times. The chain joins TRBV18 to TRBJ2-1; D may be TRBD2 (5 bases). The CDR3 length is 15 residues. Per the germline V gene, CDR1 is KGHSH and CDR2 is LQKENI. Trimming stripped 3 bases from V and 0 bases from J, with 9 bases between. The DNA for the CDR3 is TGTGCCAGCTCACCCGGAGACTACTCCTACAATGAGCAGTTCTTC. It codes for CASSPGDYSYNEQFF.

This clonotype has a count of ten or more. This chain's CDR3 is CSSTSRGWQETQYF. The CDR3 DNA is TGCAGTTCGACCTCCAGGGGGTGGCAAGAGACCCAGTACTTC. The chain uses TRBV20-1 and TRBJ2-5, with TRBD1 matching 7 bases. The CDR3 runs to 14 residues. Trimming removed 8 bases from V and 2 bases from J; junction bases left unmatched: 11. The germline gives CDR1 DFQATT, CDR2 SNEGSKA (reference sequence).

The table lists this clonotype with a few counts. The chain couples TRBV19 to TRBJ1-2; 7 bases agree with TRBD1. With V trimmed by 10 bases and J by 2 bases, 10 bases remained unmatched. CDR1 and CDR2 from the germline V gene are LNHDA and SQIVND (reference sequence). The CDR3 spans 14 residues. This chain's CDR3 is CATRLMGQNYGYTF. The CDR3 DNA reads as TGTGCCACTCGATTAATGGGACAGAACTATGGCTACACCTTC.

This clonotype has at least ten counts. The CDR3 DNA reads TGTGCCAGCAGTTTAGGGAGGCGGGACATCTTTAGCTACGAGCAGTACTTC. Translating gives CASSLGRRDIFSYEQYF. This chain connects TRBV12-3 or TRBV12-4 to TRBJ2-7, with D possibly being TRBD1 or TRBD2 (6 bases each). CDR3 length equals 17 residues. The V and J ends lost 1 base and 3 bases respectively, with 19 bases between them.

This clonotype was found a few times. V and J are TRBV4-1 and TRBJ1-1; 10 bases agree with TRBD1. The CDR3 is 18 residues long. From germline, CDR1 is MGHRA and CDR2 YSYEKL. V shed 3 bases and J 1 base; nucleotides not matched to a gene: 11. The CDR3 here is CASSHGLRTGGSNTEAFF. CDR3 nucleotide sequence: TGCGCCAGCAGCCACGGACTTAGGACAGGGGGGTCGAACACTGAAGCTTTCTTT.

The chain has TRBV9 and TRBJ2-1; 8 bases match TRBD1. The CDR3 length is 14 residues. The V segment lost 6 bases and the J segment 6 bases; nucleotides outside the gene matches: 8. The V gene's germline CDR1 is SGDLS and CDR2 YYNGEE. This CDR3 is CASKDRAPRNEQFF. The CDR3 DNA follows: TGTGCCAGCAAGGACAGGGCCCCCCGCAATGAGCAGTTCTTC.

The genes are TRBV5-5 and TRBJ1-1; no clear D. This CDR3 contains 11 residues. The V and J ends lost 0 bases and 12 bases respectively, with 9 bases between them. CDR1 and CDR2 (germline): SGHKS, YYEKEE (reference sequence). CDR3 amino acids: CASSLDSGSFF. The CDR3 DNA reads TGTGCCAGCAGCTTGGACAGTGGATCTTTCTTT.

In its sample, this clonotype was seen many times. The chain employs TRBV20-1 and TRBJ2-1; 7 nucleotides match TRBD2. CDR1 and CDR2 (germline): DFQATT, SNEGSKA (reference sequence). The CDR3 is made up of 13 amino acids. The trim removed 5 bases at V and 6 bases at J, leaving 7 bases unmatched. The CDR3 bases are TGCAGTGCTGGGAGGGCCCTCGGCAATGAGCAGTTCTTC. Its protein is CSAGRALGNEQFF.

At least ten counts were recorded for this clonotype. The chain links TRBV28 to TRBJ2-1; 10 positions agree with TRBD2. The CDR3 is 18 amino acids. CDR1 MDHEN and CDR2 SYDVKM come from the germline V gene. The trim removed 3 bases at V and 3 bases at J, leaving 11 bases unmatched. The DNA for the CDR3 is TGTGCCAGCAGTTTCTGGACTAGCGGAAGAGGGATCTACAATGAGCAGTTCTTC. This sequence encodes CASSFWTSGRGIYNEQFF.

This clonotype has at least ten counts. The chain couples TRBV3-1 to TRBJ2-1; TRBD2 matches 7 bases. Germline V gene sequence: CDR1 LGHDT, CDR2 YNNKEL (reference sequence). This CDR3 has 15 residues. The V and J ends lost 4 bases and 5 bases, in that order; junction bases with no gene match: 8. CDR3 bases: TGTGCCAGCAGCCCTTCGGGAGGCGGAAACAATGAGCAGTTCTTC. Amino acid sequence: CASSPSGGGNNEQFF.

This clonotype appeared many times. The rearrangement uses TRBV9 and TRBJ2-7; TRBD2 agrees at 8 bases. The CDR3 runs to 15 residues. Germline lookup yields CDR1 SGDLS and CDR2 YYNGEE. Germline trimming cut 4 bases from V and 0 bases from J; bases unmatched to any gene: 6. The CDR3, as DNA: TGTGCCAGCAGCTACAGCGGGAGCAGCTCCTACGAGCAGTACTTC. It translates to CASSYSGSSSYEQYF. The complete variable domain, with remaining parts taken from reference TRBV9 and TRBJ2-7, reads DSGVTQTPKHLITATGQRVTLRCSPRSGDLSVYWYQQSLDQGLQFLIQYYNGEERAKGNILERFSAQQFPDLHSELNLSSLELGDSALYFCASSYSGSSSYEQYFGPGTRLTVT.

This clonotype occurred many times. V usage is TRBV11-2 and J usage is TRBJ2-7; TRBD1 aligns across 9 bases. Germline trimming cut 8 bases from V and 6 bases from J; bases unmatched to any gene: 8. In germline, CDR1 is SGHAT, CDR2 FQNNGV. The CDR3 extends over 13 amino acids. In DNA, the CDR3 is TGTGCCAGCGAGTTGGGACAGGGATTCGAGCAGTACTTC. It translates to CASELGQGFEQYF.

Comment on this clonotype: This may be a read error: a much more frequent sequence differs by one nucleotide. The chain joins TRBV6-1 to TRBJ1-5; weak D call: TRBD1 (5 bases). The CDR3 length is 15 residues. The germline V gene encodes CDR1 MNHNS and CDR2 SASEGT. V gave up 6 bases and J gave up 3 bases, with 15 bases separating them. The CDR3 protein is CASSFRDQNNQPQHF. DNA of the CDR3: TGTGCCAGCAGCTTCCGGGACCAGAACAATCAGCCCCAGCATTTT.

CDR3 nucleotide sequence: TGCAGCGTTGAGGGTACACTAGCGGGAGTTTCGGGCAATGAGCAGTTCTTC. This gives the protein CSVEGTLAGVSGNEQFF. The chain combines TRBV29-1 with TRBJ2-1; 11 bases map to TRBD2. V was pared by 3 bases and J by 6 bases, with 13 bases of the junction left unmatched. CDR1 SQVTM and CDR2 ANQGSEA come from the germline V gene. This CDR3 comprises 17 residues.

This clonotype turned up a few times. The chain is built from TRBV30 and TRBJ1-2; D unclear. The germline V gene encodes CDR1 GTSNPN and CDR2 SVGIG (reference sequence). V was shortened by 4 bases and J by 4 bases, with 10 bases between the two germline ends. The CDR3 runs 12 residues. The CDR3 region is CAWKGGSYGYTF. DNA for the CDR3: TGTGCCTGGAAAGGCGGATCCTATGGCTACACCTTC.

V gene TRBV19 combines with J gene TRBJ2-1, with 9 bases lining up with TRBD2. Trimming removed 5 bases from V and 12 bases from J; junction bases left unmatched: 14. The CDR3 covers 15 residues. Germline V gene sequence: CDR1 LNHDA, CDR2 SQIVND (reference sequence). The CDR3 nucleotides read TGTGCCAGTAGTTCGTGGACTAGCGAGGGGAGCGGGCAGTTCTTC. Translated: CASSSWTSEGSGQFF.